This TCR beta chain was recorded in a study of monozygotic twins with inflammatory bowel disease. Using the 5' RACE reads, TCRdb records one entry per CDR3 protein without DNA. The sample has 420,000 or so distinct CDR3 sequences. The CDR3 runs to 14 residues. The sequenced sample consisted of blood. The clonotype was recovered from a human donor with ulcerative colitis or Crohn's disease, or a healthy co-twin of an affected twin (not recorded which). This sequence joins TRBV12-3 or TRBV12-4 and TRBJ2-7; there is no DNA to check the TCRdb D call of TRBD1. Here the CDR3 reads CASSSGQGAYEQYF.